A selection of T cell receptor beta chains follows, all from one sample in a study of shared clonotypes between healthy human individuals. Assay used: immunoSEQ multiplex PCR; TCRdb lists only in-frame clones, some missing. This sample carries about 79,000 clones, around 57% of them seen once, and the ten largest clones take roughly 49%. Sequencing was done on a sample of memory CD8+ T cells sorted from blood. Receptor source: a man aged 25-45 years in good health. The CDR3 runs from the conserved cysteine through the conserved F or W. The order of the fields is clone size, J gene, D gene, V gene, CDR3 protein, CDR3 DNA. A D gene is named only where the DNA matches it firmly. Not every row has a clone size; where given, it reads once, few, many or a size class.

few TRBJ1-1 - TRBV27 CASSLSFRPGNTEAFF TGTGCCAGCAGTTTATCGTTCAGGCCAGGGAACACTGAAGCTTTCTTT
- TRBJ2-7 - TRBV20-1 CSVARDYEQYF TGCAGTGTCGCGAGGGACTACGAGCAGTACTTC
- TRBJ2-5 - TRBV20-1 CSASPLETQYF TGCAGTGCTAGCCCCTTAGAGACCCAGTACTTC
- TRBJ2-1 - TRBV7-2 CASSIGTSSYNEQFF TGTGCCAGCAGCATTGGGACTTCCTCCTACAATGAGCAGTTCTTC
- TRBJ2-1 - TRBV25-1 CASSPPGGGGSYNEQFF TGTGCCAGCAGTCCCCCCGGGGGAGGAGGTTCCTACAATGAGCAGTTCTTC
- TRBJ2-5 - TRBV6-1 CASRGLPTETQYF TGTGCCAGCAGGGGCCTCCCCACAGAGACCCAGTACTTC
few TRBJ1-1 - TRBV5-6 CASSFSDTEAFF TGTGCCAGCAGCTTTTCGGACACTGAAGCTTTCTTT
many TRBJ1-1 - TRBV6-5 CASRQLNTEAFF TGTGCCAGCAGGCAACTAAACACTGAAGCTTTCTTT
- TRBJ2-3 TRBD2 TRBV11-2 CASSLVSGSADTQYF TGTGCCAGCAGCCTAGTTAGCGGGAGTGCAGATACGCAGTATTTT
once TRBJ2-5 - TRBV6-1 CASWLAGETQYF TGTGCCAGCTGGCTAGCTGGAGAGACCCAGTACTTC
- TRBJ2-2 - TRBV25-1 CASSEWAEPATGELFF TGTGCCAGCAGTGAATGGGCAGAGCCGGCGACCGGGGAGCTGTTTTTT
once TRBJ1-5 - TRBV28 CASREDSRRNQPQHF TGTGCCAGCAGAGAGGACAGCCGGCGAAATCAGCCCCAGCATTTT
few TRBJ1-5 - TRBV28 CASSFGLGTLNQPQHF TGTGCCAGCAGTTTTGGGTTAGGGACCCTAAATCAGCCCCAGCATTTT
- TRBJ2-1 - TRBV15 CATSREQALLSYNEQFF TGTGCCACCAGCAGAGAACAAGCCCTCCTCTCCTACAATGAGCAGTTCTTC
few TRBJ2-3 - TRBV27 CASSYKTTQYF TGTGCCAGCAGCTATAAGACTACGCAGTATTTT
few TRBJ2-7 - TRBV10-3 CAITTTESSYEQYF TGTGCCATCACCACGACAGAGAGCTCCTACGAGCAGTACTTC
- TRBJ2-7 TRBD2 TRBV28 CASSLTSGRSSYEQYF TGTGCCAGCAGCCTAACTAGCGGGAGAAGTTCCTACGAGCAGTACTTC
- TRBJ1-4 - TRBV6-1 CASSDQGRPNEKLFF TGTGCCAGCAGTGATCAGGGGCGGCCTAATGAAAAACTGTTTTTT
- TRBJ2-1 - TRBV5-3 CASTLGGSSYNEQFF TGTGCCAGCACCCTCGGCGGAAGCTCCTACAATGAGCAGTTCTTC
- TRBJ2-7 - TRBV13 CASSFSGEAYEQYF TGTGCCAGCAGCTTCTCGGGAGAGGCCTACGAGCAGTACTTC
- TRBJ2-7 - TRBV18 CASSPEGYYEQYF TGTGCCAGCTCCCCGGAGGGTTACTACGAGCAGTACTTC
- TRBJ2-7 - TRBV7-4 CASSPKGGQIYEQYF TGTGCCAGCAGCCCAAAGGGTGGGCAGATCTACGAGCAGTACTTC
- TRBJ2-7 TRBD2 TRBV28 CASSGASGSRYEQYF TGTGCCAGCAGTGGGGCTAGCGGGAGTAGGTACGAGCAGTACTTC
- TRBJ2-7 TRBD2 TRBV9 CASSGLAGEHAEQYF TGTGCCAGCAGCGGGCTAGCGGGAGAGCATGCGGAGCAGTACTTC
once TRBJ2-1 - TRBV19 CASSMGSLSRSESSYNEQFF TGTGCCAGTAGTATGGGCAGCTTGTCGCGTAGCGAGAGCTCCTACAATGAGCAGTTCTTC
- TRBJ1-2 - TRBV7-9 CASSPQFSSRNYGYTF TGTGCCAGCAGCCCCCAATTCTCGTCAAGGAACTATGGCTACACCTTC
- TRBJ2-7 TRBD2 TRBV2 CASLREREGGSYEQYF TGTGCCAGCTTGAGGGAAAGGGAGGGCGGCTCCTACGAGCAGTACTTC
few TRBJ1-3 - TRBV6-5 CASRGGNTIYF TGTGCCAGCAGGGGGGGGAACACCATATATTTT
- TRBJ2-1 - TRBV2 CASSVWSVNNEQFF TGTGCCAGCAGTGTTTGGTCAGTTAACAATGAGCAGTTCTTC
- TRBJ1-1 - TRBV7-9 CASSSQANTEAFF TGTGCCAGCAGCTCCCAGGCTAACACTGAAGCTTTCTTT
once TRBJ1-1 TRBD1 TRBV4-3 CASSQDRGQPEAFF TGCGCCAGCAGCCAAGATAGGGGACAGCCTGAAGCTTTCTTT
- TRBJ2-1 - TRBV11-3 CASPIPPRENCNEQFF TGTGCCAGCCCAATCCCCCCCCGGGAGAATTGTAATGAGCAGTTCTTC
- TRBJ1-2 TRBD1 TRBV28 CASRGQGASNYGYTF TGTGCCAGCAGGGGACAGGGGGCCTCTAACTATGGCTACACCTTC
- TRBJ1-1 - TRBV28 CASSPSFEAFF TGTGCCAGCAGTCCGTCTTTTGAAGCTTTCTTT
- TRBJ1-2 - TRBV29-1 CSVEDPDRPDYGYTF TGCAGCGTTGAAGATCCTGACAGGCCCGACTATGGCTACACCTTC
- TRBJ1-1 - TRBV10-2 CASSESGGRVAFF TGCGCCAGCAGTGAGTCTGGTGGGAGGGTTGCTTTCTTT
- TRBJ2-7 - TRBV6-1 CASIRTETYEQYF TGTGCCAGTATACGGACTGAGACCTACGAGCAGTACTTC
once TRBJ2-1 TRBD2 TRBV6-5 CASTGTSSYNEQFF TGTGCCAGCACCGGGACTAGCTCCTACAATGAGCAGTTCTTC
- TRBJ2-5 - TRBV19 CASSITGETQYF TGTGCCAGTAGTATAACGGGGGAGACCCAGTACTTC
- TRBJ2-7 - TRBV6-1 CASSEIGFPSSYEQYF TGTGCCAGCAGTGAAATAGGCTTCCCGAGCTCCTACGAGCAGTACTTC
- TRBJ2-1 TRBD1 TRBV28 CASSSVSLGQGSNEQFF TGTGCCAGCAGTTCGGTGTCCCTGGGACAGGGGTCAAATGAGCAGTTCTTC
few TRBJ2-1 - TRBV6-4 CASSDGSQGSYNEQFF TGTGCCAGCAGTGACGGAAGTCAGGGTTCGTACAATGAGCAGTTCTTC
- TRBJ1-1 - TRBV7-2 CASSLGAGRNTEAFF TGTGCCAGCAGCTTAGGTGCAGGGCGGAACACTGAAGCTTTCTTT
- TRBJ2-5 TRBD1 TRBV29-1 CSVDGTGQLAGQETQYF TGCAGCGTTGATGGGACAGGGCAACTCGCGGGTCAAGAGACCCAGTACTTC
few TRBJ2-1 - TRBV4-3 CASSQERTNEQFF TGCGCCAGCAGCCAAGAGAGAACCAATGAGCAGTTCTTC
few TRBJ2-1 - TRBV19 CASSPLNSYNEQFF TGTGCCAGTAGTCCGCTCAACTCCTACAATGAGCAGTTCTTC
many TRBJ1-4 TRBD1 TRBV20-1 CSALLTGLF TGCAGTGCTCTCCTGACAGGGTTATTT
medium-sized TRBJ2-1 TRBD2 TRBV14 CASSDRLAGDYNEQFF TGTGCCAGCAGCGACCGGTTAGCGGGGGACTACAATGAGCAGTTCTTC
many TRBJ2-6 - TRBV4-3 CASSQEAGSGANVLTF TGCGCCAGCAGCCAAGAAGCAGGGTCTGGGGCCAACGTCCTGACTTTC
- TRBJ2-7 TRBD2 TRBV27 CASSPGLADEQYF TGTGCCAGCAGTCCGGGACTAGCGGACGAGCAGTACTTC
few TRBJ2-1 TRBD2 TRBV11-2 CASSLARTSGRSGEQFF TGTGCCAGCAGCTTAGCTAGGACTAGCGGGAGATCTGGTGAGCAGTTCTTC
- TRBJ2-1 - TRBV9 CASSSDKYNEQFF TGTGCCAGCAGCTCGGACAAGTACAATGAGCAGTTCTTC
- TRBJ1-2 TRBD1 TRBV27 CASTSQTGVDGYTF TGTGCCAGCACCTCCCAAACAGGGGTGGATGGCTACACCTTC
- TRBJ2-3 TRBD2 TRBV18 CASSPSSRASGFLSTDTQYF TGTGCCAGCTCACCTTCGAGTAGGGCTAGCGGGTTCCTCAGCACAGATACGCAGTATTTT
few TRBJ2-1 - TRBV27 CASSLLGDEQFF TGTGCCAGCAGTTTATTAGGGGATGAGCAGTTCTTC
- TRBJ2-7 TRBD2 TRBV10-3 CAISETKREASYEQYF TGTGCCATCAGTGAGACTAAGCGGGAGGCGTCCTACGAGCAGTACTTC
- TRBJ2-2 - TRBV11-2 CASSKRTGSVELFF TGTGCCAGCAGCAAAAGGACGGGGTCCGTGGAGCTGTTTTTT